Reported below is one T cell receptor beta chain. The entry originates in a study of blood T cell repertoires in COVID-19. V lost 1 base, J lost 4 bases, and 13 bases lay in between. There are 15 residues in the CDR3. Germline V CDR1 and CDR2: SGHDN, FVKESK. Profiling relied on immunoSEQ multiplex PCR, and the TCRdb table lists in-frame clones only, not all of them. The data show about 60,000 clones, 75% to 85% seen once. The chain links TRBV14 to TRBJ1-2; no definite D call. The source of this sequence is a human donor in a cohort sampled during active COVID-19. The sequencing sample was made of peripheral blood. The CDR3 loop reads CASSQVEGAGYGYTF. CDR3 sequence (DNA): TGTGCCAGCAGCCAAGTGGAGGGCGCTGGCTATGGCTACACCTTC.